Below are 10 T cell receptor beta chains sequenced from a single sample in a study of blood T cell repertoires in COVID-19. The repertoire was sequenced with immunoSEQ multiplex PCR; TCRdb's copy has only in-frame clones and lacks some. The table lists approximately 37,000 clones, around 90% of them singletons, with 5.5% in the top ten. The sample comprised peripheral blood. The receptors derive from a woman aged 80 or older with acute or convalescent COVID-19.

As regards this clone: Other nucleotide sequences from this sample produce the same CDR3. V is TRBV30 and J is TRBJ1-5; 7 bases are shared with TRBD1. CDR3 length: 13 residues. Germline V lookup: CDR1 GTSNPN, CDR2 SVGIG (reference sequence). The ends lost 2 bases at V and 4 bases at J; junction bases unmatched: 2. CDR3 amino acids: CAWSRQGNQPQHF. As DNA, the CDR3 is TGTGCCTGGAGTAGACAGGGAAATCAGCCCCAGCATTTT.

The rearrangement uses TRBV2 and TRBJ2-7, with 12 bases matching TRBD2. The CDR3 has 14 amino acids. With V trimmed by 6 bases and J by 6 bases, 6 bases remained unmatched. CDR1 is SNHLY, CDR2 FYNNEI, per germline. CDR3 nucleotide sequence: TGTGCCAGCAGAGCTAGCGGGGGGGCCCTCGAGCAGTACTTC. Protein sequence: CASRASGGALEQYF.

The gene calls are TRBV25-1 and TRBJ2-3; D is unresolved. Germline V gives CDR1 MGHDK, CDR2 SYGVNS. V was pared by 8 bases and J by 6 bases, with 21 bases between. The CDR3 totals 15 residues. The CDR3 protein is CASSVSPFNGDTQYF. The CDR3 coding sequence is TGTGCCAGCTCAGTGTCCCCCTTTAACGGGGATACGCAGTATTTT.

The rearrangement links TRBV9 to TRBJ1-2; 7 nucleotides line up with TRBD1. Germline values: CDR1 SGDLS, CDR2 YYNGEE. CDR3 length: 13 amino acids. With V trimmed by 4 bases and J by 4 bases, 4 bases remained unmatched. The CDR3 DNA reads TGTGCCAGCAGCCCACAGGGGACCTATGGCTACACCTTC. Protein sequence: CASSPQGTYGYTF.

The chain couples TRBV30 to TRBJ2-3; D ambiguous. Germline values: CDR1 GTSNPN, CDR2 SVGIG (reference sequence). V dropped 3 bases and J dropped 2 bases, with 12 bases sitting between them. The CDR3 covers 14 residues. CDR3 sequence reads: CAWSQIPYTDTQYF. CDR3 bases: TGTGCCTGGAGCCAGATACCTTACACAGATACGCAGTATTTT.

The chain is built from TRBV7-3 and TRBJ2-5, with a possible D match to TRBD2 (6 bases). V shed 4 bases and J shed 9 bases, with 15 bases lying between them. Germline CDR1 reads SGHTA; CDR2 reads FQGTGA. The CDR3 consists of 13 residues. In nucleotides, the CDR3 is TGTGCCAGCAGCTCCGGTCCCGGGGGTTCCCAGTACTTC. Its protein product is CASSSGPGGSQYF. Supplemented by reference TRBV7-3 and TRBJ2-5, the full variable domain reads GAGVSQTPSNKVTEKGKYVELRCDPISGHTALYWYRQSLGQGPEFLIYFQGTGAADDSGLPNDRFFAVRPEGSVSTLKIQRTERGDSAVYLCASSSGPGGSQYFGPGTRLLVL.

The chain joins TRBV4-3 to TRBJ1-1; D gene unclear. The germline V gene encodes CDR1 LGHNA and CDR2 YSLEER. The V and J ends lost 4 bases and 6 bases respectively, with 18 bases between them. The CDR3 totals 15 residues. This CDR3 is CASSPVGSKVPEAFF. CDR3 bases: TGCGCCAGCAGCCCCGTTGGGAGTAAGGTCCCTGAAGCTTTCTTT.

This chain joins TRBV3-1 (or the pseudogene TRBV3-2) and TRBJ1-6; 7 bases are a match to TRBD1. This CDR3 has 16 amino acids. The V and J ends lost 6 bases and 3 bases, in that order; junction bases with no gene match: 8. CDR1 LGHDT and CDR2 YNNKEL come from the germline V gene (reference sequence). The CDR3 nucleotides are TGTGCCAGCAGTCAGAGGGCAGGGGGCTATAATTCACCCCTCCACTTT. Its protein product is CASSQRAGGYNSPLHF.

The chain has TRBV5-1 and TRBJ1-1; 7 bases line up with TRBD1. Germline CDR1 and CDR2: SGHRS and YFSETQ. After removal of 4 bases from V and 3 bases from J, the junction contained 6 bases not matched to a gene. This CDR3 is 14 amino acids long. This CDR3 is CASSPGDRDTEAFF. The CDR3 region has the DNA TGCGCCAGCAGCCCTGGGGACAGAGACACTGAAGCTTTCTTT.

CDR3 nucleotide sequence: TGTGCCAGCAGCACACAACCCGGGTTTCCAGCACCCCTCCACTTT. It encodes CASSTQPGFPAPLHF. The gene calls are TRBV9 and TRBJ1-6; D unresolved. The V and J ends lost 4 bases and 11 bases respectively, with 19 bases between them. CDR1 is SGDLS, CDR2 YYNGEE, per germline. The CDR3 loop spans 15 amino acids.